The entry below gives a single T cell receptor (beta chain) sequence along with its context. The target antigen is unknown. Trimming took off 4 bases at V and 6 bases at J, with 15 bases between the two ends. In germline, CDR1 is MNHEY, CDR2 SVGAGI. The CDR3 runs to 14 residues. This entry belongs to a study of cytomegalovirus exposure and HLA in healthy donors. Whole-study results and caveats: Available immune exposure information covered CMV serostatus only.

Amplification used 60 Vbeta primers and 13 Jbeta primers. The repertoire was sequenced with immunoSEQ multiplex PCR; TCRdb's copy has only in-frame clones and lacks some. The sample shows some 100,000 clones, roughly 75% of them seen only once. The source material was PBMCs. The J gene is TRBJ1-2, the V gene TRBV6-5, with D possibly being TRBD1 (6 bases). The source of this sequence is a male donor in good health and CMV-seropositive. CDR3: CASSFTGRGNGYTF. The CDR3 nucleotides read TGTGCCAGCAGTTTTACAGGGAGGGGGAATGGCTACACCTTC.